The 9 T cell receptor beta chains given below trace back to one sample, sequenced in a study of control samples from healthy donors and cancer patients. Only in-frame clones appear in the TCRdb table, and some are missing; sequencing was by immunoSEQ multiplex PCR. Of more than 50,000 clones listed, roughly 85% are singletons. The source material was blood. These receptors were taken from a man between 40 and 49 years old in good health.

The V and J genes are TRBV2 and TRBJ2-1, with D unresolved. This CDR3 is built from 12 residues. With 3 bases removed from V and 5 bases from J, the gap between germline ends came to 5 bases. CDR1 is SNHLY and CDR2 is FYNNEI in the germline V gene. The CDR3 loop reads CASSERNNEQFF. CDR3 coding DNA: TGTGCCAGCAGTGAGCGGAACAATGAGCAGTTCTTC.

The V gene is TRBV30, the J gene TRBJ2-7, with a tentative D call TRBD2 (7 bases). CDR3 length equals 14 residues. Germline V gene sequence: CDR1 GTSNPN, CDR2 SVGIG (reference sequence). V was pared by 4 bases and J by 9 bases, with 22 bases between. The CDR3 DNA follows: TGTGCCTGGACCGAGGGGGGGGGCGCGGGGCCGCAGTACTTC. Protein product: CAWTEGGGAGPQYF.

The V call is TRBV24-1, the J call TRBJ2-3; 11 nucleotides match TRBD2. CDR3 length: 16 amino acids. The V gene end was trimmed by 3 bases and the J gene end by 3 bases; junction bases not matched to a gene: 4. Germline CDR1 and CDR2: KGHDR and SFDVKD. Here the CDR3 DNA reads TGTGCCACCAGTGATCGCATAGCGGGAGGGACAGATACGCAGTATTTT. Its translation: CATSDRIAGGTDTQYF.

The chain combines TRBV4-3 with TRBJ2-3, with D possibly TRBD2 on 5 matching bases. This CDR3 spans 13 amino acids. The germline V gene has CDR1 LGHNA and CDR2 YSLEER. V was trimmed by 2 bases and J by 8 bases, leaving 11 bases between them. CDR3 sequence (DNA): TGCGCCAGCAGCCAACGGACTGCGCGTACGCAGTATTTT. Translation gives CASSQRTARTQYF.

This chain uses TRBV29-1 with TRBJ2-4; D is unresolved. The CDR3 extends over 12 amino acids. V lost 5 bases to trimming and J lost 0 bases, with 5 bases between them. Germline lookup yields CDR1 SQVTM and CDR2 ANQGSEA. The CDR3 loop reads CSVRAAKNIQYF. The CDR3 DNA reads as TGCAGCGTTCGGGCAGCCAAAAACATTCAGTACTTC.

This clone was detected once. This chain joins TRBV27 and TRBJ1-1; TRBD1 might be the D (5 bases). V lost 6 bases to trimming and J lost 3 bases, with 17 bases between them. The V gene's germline CDR1 is MNHEY and CDR2 SMNVEV (reference sequence). The CDR3 is made up of 15 amino acids. The CDR3 sequence: CASRRVRGGHTEAFF. The CDR3 nucleotides read TGTGCCAGCAGAAGGGTTAGGGGAGGTCACACTGAAGCTTTCTTT.

The chain combines TRBV27 with TRBJ1-4; 8 positions match TRBD1. This CDR3 contains 14 residues. Germline CDR1 is MNHEY and CDR2 is SMNVEV (reference sequence). V was clipped by 5 bases and J by 4 bases; unmatched bases: 3. The CDR3 here is CASSDRGGNEKLFF. CDR3 coding DNA: TGTGCCAGCAGTGACAGGGGAGGTAATGAAAAACTGTTTTTT.

This clone was picked up one time. The rearrangement joins TRBV6-2 or TRBV6-3 to TRBJ2-1; D gene unclear. V lost 0 bases and J 3 bases, leaving 12 bases between the germline ends. Germline V gene data show CDR1 as MNHEY and CDR2 as SVGEGT. CDR3 length equals 16 residues. The CDR3 DNA sequence: TGTGCCAGCAGTTACTCGAAGGCCATCCACTACAATGAGCAGTTCTTC. It is translated as CASSYSKAIHYNEQFF.

The rearrangement joins TRBV27 to TRBJ1-1, with 10 bases matching TRBD1. The germline V gene has CDR1 MNHEY and CDR2 SMNVEV (reference sequence). V shed 1 base and J 9 bases; nucleotides not matched to a gene: 5. CDR3 length: 14 residues. The CDR3 sequence is CASSLWGQGSKAFF. The CDR3 region has the DNA TGTGCCAGCAGTTTATGGGGACAGGGGAGTAAAGCTTTCTTT.